A single sample is the source of the 25 T cell receptor beta chains below, sequenced in a study of T cells in Graves' hyperthyroidism and ophthalmopathy. The TCR beta CDR3 regions underwent amplification using RNA transcripts as the source. Primed by the HTBI set, a first-round RT-PCR was run on the TCR CDR3. TCRdb fed the multiplex PCR reads into MiXCR, producing one record per CDR3 protein. The sample lists tens of thousands of distinct CDR3 sequences, around half occurring once. The sequencing sample was made of blood. These TCRs come from a woman aged 50 to 65 with Graves' hyperthyroidism that later progressed to Graves' ophthalmopathy.

This chain connects TRBV4-1 to TRBJ2-3; 10 bases line up with TRBD1. The length of the CDR3 is 15 residues. Germline trimming cut 3 bases from V and 5 bases from J; bases unmatched to any gene: 5. Per germline, CDR1 MGHRA and CDR2 YSYEKL. The CDR3 region is CASSHRQGALDTQYF. The DNA for the CDR3 is TGCGCCAGCAGCCATCGACAGGGGGCCCTAGATACGCAGTATTTT.

The V call is TRBV20-1, the J call TRBJ2-5, with 7 positions matching TRBD2. V lost 0 bases, J lost 7 bases, and 11 bases stayed unmatched. The CDR3 sequence is 15 residues long. The germline V gene encodes CDR1 DFQATT and CDR2 SNEGSKA (reference sequence). CDR3 protein: CSARDVTSAMGTQYF. CDR3 nucleotide sequence: TGCAGTGCTAGAGATGTAACTAGCGCTATGGGGACCCAGTACTTC.

This clonotype was seen many times. V is TRBV2 and J is TRBJ2-2; D perhaps matches TRBD1 (5 bases). V was pared by 5 bases and J by 8 bases, with 6 bases between. The germline gives CDR1 SNHLY, CDR2 FYNNEI. The CDR3 covers 11 residues. The DNA for the CDR3 is TGTGCCAGCAGTTACAGGGGGGAGCTGTTTTTT. Translating gives CASSYRGELFF. Based on the CDR3 plus reference TRBV2 and TRBJ2-2, the full variable domain is EPEVTQTPSHQVTQMGQEVILRCVPISNHLYFYWYRQILGQKVEFLVSFYNNEISEKSEIFDDQFSVERPDGSNFTLKIRSTKLEDSAMYFCASSYRGELFFGEGSRLTVL.

In its sample, this clonotype ranks as medium-sized. The chain couples TRBV29-1 to TRBJ2-7; 7 nucleotides align to TRBD2. The CDR3 has 13 residues. Trimming took 4 bases from V and 5 from J; bases not matched to a gene: 8. Germline V lookup: CDR1 SQVTM, CDR2 ANQGSEA. The CDR3 spells CSVVLGGPHEQYF. Written as DNA, the CDR3 is TGCAGCGTTGTACTGGGAGGGCCCCACGAGCAGTACTTC.

V and J are TRBV7-9 and TRBJ2-1, with 12 bases identical to TRBD2. Germline trimming cut 3 bases from V and 8 bases from J; bases unmatched to any gene: 2. The CDR3 extends over 14 amino acids. From germline, CDR1 is SEHNR and CDR2 FQNEAQ (reference sequence). The CDR3 protein is CASSLGLAGYEQFF. The DNA of the CDR3 is TGTGCCAGCAGCTTGGGACTAGCGGGTTATGAGCAGTTCTTC.

The chain is built from TRBV2 and TRBJ2-3, with D possibly TRBD1 on 6 matching bases. Trimming shortened V by 11 bases and J by 6 bases, and 18 bases separated the two germline ends. The CDR3 loop spans 13 amino acids. Germline CDR1 reads SNHLY; CDR2 reads FYNNEI. This CDR3 reads CAGTAERGDTQYF. The CDR3 DNA reads TGTGCCGGAACGGCTGAGAGGGGGGATACGCAGTATTTT.

This clonotype has at least ten counts. The chain joins TRBV30 to TRBJ2-7; 9 bases line up with TRBD1. Unmatched junction bases numbered 4, after V lost 5 bases and J lost 2 bases. The germline V gene encodes CDR1 GTSNPN and CDR2 SVGIG (reference sequence). The length of the CDR3 is 13 residues. The chain's CDR3 is CAWGDRVAYEQYF. The CDR3 nucleotides are TGTGCCTGGGGGGACAGGGTCGCCTACGAGCAGTACTTC.

The chain uses TRBV9 and TRBJ2-7; D is perhaps TRBD2 (6 bases). The length of the CDR3 is 16 residues. The V end was cut by 1 base, the J end by 2 bases, with 16 bases between. Germline V CDR1 and CDR2: SGDLS, YYNGEE. CDR3 in DNA: TGTGCCAGCAGCGTAAACGGGGGTTACGACGCCTACGAGCAGTACTTC. Its translation is CASSVNGGYDAYEQYF.

There are many counts of this clonotype. The chain joins TRBV5-6 to TRBJ1-1; 8 nucleotides agree with TRBD1. There are 14 residues in the CDR3. Germline-derived CDR1 and CDR2 are SGHDT and YYEEEE. The V gene end was trimmed by 0 bases and the J gene end by 4 bases; junction bases not matched to a gene: 2. Written as DNA, the CDR3 is TGTGCCAGCAGCTTGGTGGGGACAGGCACTGAAGCTTTCTTT. Its translation is CASSLVGTGTEAFF.

This clonotype has ten or more counts. The J gene is TRBJ2-1, the V gene TRBV24-1; 12 nucleotides line up with TRBD2. V gave up 3 bases and J gave up 7 bases; unmatched junction bases: 3. The CDR3 runs 15 residues. CDR1 is KGHDR and CDR2 is SFDVKD in the germline V gene. The CDR3 here is CATSDPGTSGNEQFF. The DNA of the CDR3 is TGTGCCACCAGTGATCCCGGGACTAGCGGGAATGAGCAGTTCTTC.

This clonotype has a single count. This chain joins TRBV20-1 and TRBJ1-4; D call uncertain. Germline V gene data show CDR1 as DFQATT and CDR2 as SNEGSKA (reference sequence). The CDR3 is made up of 12 amino acids. The V and J ends lost 4 bases and 6 bases respectively, with 9 bases between them. For the CDR3, the DNA is TGCAGTGCTAAGCGGGAATATGAAAAACTGTTTTTT. It encodes CSAKREYEKLFF.

This clonotype was detected ten times or more. V usage is TRBV2 and J usage is TRBJ1-1; possibly TRBD1 for D (6 bases). Trimming shortened V by 8 bases and J by 1 base, and 14 bases separated the two germline ends. This CDR3 has 14 residues. The germline gives CDR1 SNHLY, CDR2 FYNNEI. CDR3 nucleotide sequence: TGTGCCAGCTCAGCGACAGGCGCGAACACTGAAGCTTTCTTT. Amino acid sequence: CASSATGANTEAFF. Combining the CDR3 with reference TRBV2 and TRBJ1-1 gives the whole variable domain EPEVTQTPSHQVTQMGQEVILRCVPISNHLYFYWYRQILGQKVEFLVSFYNNEISEKSEIFDDQFSVERPDGSNFTLKIRSTKLEDSAMYFCASSATGANTEAFFGQGTRLTVV.

The chain combines TRBV10-1 with TRBJ2-7, with 10 bases aligning to TRBD1. CDR3 size: 16 residues. Losses at the gene ends were 6 bases for V and 5 bases for J; bases not matched to a gene: 13. From germline, CDR1 is WNHNN and CDR2 SYGVQD (reference sequence). In DNA form, the CDR3 reads TGCGCCAGCAGGATTCAAAACCGGGACAGGGGCCACGAGCAGTACTTC. Protein product: CASRIQNRDRGHEQYF.

By frequency in the sample, this clonotype is medium-sized (0.01 to 0.1%). The chain employs TRBV15 and TRBJ2-5; D is uncertain. The V gene lost 3 bases and the J gene lost 5 bases, with 7 bases spanning the gap. CDR3 length: 12 residues. Per the germline V gene, CDR1 is LNHNV and CDR2 is YYDKDF (reference sequence). CDR3 in DNA: TGTGCCACCAGCAGGGATGAGGAGACCCAGTACTTC. Its protein is CATSRDEETQYF. Drawing the rest from reference TRBV15 and TRBJ2-5, the complete variable domain is DAMVIQNPRYQVTQFGKPVTLSCSQTLNHNVMYWYQQKSSQAPKLLFHYYDKDFNNEADTPDNFQSRRPNTSFCFLDIRSPGLGDTAMYLCATSRDEETQYFGPGTRLLVL.

The rearrangement joins TRBV20-1 to TRBJ1-5; D is ambiguous. The germline CDR1 and CDR2 sequences are DFQATT and SNEGSKA (reference sequence). Trimming shortened V by 2 bases and J by 7 bases, and 30 bases separated the two germline ends. The CDR3 covers 19 residues. Here the CDR3 reads CSARSRNGLAGGREQPQHF. The CDR3 nucleotides are TGCAGTGCTAGATCTCGAAATGGACTAGCGGGAGGGCGCGAGCAGCCCCAGCATTTT.

The chain employs TRBV14 and TRBJ1-6, with D perhaps TRBD1 (5 bases). CDR3 size: 14 residues. V lost 1 base and J lost 12, with 13 bases in between. Germline values: CDR1 SGHDN, CDR2 FVKESK. The CDR3 bases are TGTGCCAGCAGCCAAGGTACAGGTTATTTACCCCTCCACTTT. As protein: CASSQGTGYLPLHF.

This clonotype has more than one count but fewer than ten. The chain combines TRBV5-1 with TRBJ2-5; possibly TRBD2 for D (5 bases). This CDR3 comprises 15 residues. In germline, CDR1 is SGHRS, CDR2 YFSETQ. V lost 1 base to trimming and J lost 1 base, with 11 bases between them. CDR3 loop: CASSLSQAAQETQYF. The DNA of the CDR3 is TGCGCCAGCAGCTTGTCCCAAGCGGCCCAAGAGACCCAGTACTTC.

This clonotype is deemed medium-sized. The chain links TRBV15 to TRBJ2-1, with D perhaps TRBD1 (5 bases). The CDR3 loop spans 13 amino acids. Per the germline V gene, CDR1 is LNHNV and CDR2 is YYDKDF (reference sequence). V shed 4 bases and J shed 5 bases, with 9 bases lying between them. The CDR3 spells CATSIDRDNEQFF. The DNA of the CDR3 is TGTGCCACCAGCATCGACAGAGACAATGAGCAGTTCTTC.

This clonotype was seen only a few times. This rearrangement joins TRBV10-3 to TRBJ1-1, with D maybe TRBD1 (5 bases). The V end was cut by 6 bases, the J end by 7 bases, with 15 bases between. The CDR3 has 13 residues. From germline, CDR1 is ENHRY and CDR2 SYGVKD. Written as DNA, the CDR3 is TGTGCCATCAGCCCTGGGATCGACAGTGAAGCTTTCTTT. Protein sequence: CAISPGIDSEAFF.

This clonotype was seen at least ten times. This sequence joins TRBV7-9 and TRBJ1-5; D ambiguous. This CDR3 region has 15 residues. The V gene lost 2 bases and the J gene lost 1 base, with 9 bases spanning the gap. CDR1 and CDR2 (germline): SEHNR, FQNEAQ (reference sequence). CDR3 bases: TGTGCCAGCAGCTTATCTGGGGAGAGCAATCAGCCCCAGCATTTT. This gives the protein CASSLSGESNQPQHF.

The rearrangement joins TRBV5-1 to TRBJ1-1; a possible D gene is TRBD1 (5 bases). The germline CDR1 and CDR2 sequences are SGHRS and YFSETQ. The V gene lost 10 bases and the J gene lost 10 bases, with 32 bases spanning the gap. The CDR3 covers 16 residues. The CDR3 region is CAGMPNPGTEYPGAFF. The CDR3 bases are TGCGCCGGCATGCCAAATCCCGGGACCGAGTATCCTGGAGCTTTCTTT. Based on the CDR3 plus reference TRBV5-1 and TRBJ1-1, the full variable domain is KAGVTQTPRYLIKTRGQQVTLSCSPISGHRSVSWYQQTPGQGLQFLFEYFSETQRNKGNFPGRFSGRQFSNSRSEMNVSTLELGDSALYLCAGMPNPGTEYPGAFFGQGTRLTVV.

The chain combines TRBV7-3 with TRBJ1-5; no definite D call. CDR1 is SGHTA, CDR2 FQGTGA, per germline. The CDR3 spans 12 residues. Trimming removed 2 bases from V and 8 bases from J, with 7 bases in between. The DNA of the CDR3 is TGTGCCAGCAGCTTAGGGCCAGAGCCCCAGCATTTT. Translating gives CASSLGPEPQHF. The complete variable domain, with remaining parts taken from reference TRBV7-3 and TRBJ1-5, reads GAGVSQTPSNKVTEKGKYVELRCDPISGHTALYWYRQSLGQGPEFLIYFQGTGAADDSGLPNDRFFAVRPEGSVSTLKIQRTERGDSAVYLCASSLGPEPQHFGDGTRLSIL.

The chain is built from TRBV29-1 and TRBJ1-4, with 7 bases aligning to TRBD1. The CDR3 totals 14 residues. With V trimmed by 5 bases and J by 4 bases, 7 bases remained unmatched. Germline-derived CDR1 and CDR2 are SQVTM and ANQGSEA. Written as DNA, the CDR3 is TGCAGCGTTCTACACGGGACAGTTAATGAAAAACTGTTTTTT. Protein product: CSVLHGTVNEKLFF.

Comments on this clonotype: The CDR3 end shows no conserved phenylalanine or tryptophan, and so a read error is likely. This chain links TRBV29-1 with TRBJ2-7; D remains unclear. The CDR3 is 14 residues long. CDR1 and CDR2 from the germline V gene are SQVTM and ANQGSEA. The CDR3 loop reads CGVVSVFRTHEQYL. The DNA for the CDR3 is TGCGGCGTTGTGTCAGTTTTCAGAACCCACGAGCAGTACTTA.

This clonotype was picked up many times. This sequence joins TRBV20-1 and TRBJ1-2; tentative D call: TRBD1 (5 bases). The germline CDR1 and CDR2 sequences are DFQATT and SNEGSKA (reference sequence). V was pared by 3 bases and J by 0 bases, with 14 bases between. This CDR3 is built from 15 residues. CDR3 sequence (DNA): TGCAGTGCTAGCCCAGGGTCTCTATCTAACTATGGCTACACCTTC. Amino acids: CSASPGSLSNYGYTF.